This T cell receptor beta chain comes out of a study of T cells in Graves' hyperthyroidism and ophthalmopathy. Study background: Staff took peripheral blood when the initial diagnosis was made, before any treatment began.

About this clonotype: Antigen: not known.

Deletions cut 6 bases from V and 7 bases from J, with 19 bases between. The CDR3 is 15 residues long. Germline assignment: CDR1 LNHDA and CDR2 SQIVND (reference sequence). Findings of the study overall: Most clonotypes expanded in thyroid above 0.001 were likewise present in blood.

Authors of the study amplified TCR beta CDR3 regions from RNA transcripts. Initially, a first-round RT-PCR of the TCR CDR3 employed the HTBI primer set. In TCRdb, the multiplex PCR reads were re-called with MiXCR into one record per CDR3 protein. The repertoire includes some 490,000 distinct CDR3 sequences, roughly 16% of them detected once, and about 31% sits in the top ten. The sequenced material came from blood. The V and J genes are TRBV19 and TRBJ2-4; possibly TRBD2 for D (6 bases). The clonotype was recovered from a woman aged 25-40 years with Graves' ophthalmopathy. The CDR3 DNA reads TGTGCCAGTAGCCTGCTCGAGACTAGGGATAACATTCAGTACTTC. It specifies CASSLLETRDNIQYF.